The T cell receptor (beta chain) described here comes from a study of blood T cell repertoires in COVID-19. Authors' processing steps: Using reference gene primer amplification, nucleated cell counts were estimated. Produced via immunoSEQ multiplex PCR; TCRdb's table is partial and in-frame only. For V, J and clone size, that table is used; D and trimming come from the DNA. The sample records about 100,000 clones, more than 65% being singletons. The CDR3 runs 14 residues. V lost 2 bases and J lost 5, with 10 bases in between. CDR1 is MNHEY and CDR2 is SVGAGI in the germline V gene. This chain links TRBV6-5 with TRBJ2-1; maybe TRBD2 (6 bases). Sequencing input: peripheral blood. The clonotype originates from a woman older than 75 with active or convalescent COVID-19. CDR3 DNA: TGTGCCAGCAGTTACGTGGGAGGACACAATGAGCAGTTCTTC. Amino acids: CASSYVGGHNEQFF.